This T cell receptor beta chain was captured in a study of human T cells and chemical hapten exposure. Whole-study results and caveats: The number of TCRs above 1 in 1000 frequency did not change after DPC sensitization. Large CDR3 similarity clusters arose significantly more often from expanded TCRs than from controls.

Via MiXCR, TCRdb re-called the RACE reads, giving one row per CDR3 protein. The sample has under 400,000 distinct CDR3 sequences; 5% to 6.5% are singletons. Noted time point: pre-sensitization, week 0. Treatment given: therapeutic diphenylcyclopropenone sensitization with weekly scalp DPC. Of note for this clonotype: What it binds is unknown.

The material was whole blood, obtained in connection with sensitization to the hapten diphenylcyclopropenone (DPC). This sequence was found in a woman between 50 and 59 years old with alopecia areata. Some clones in this sample may be carry-over from other donors' samples.

The CDR3 sequence: CASSSDRGGPYEQYF. The DNA of the CDR3 is TGTGCCAGCAGCTCCGACAGGGGTGGGCCCTACGAGCAGTACTTC. The V gene is TRBV6-5, the J gene TRBJ2-7; 8 nucleotides line up with TRBD1. Looked up from germline, CDR1 is MNHEY and CDR2 is SVGAGI. The V and J ends lost 6 bases and 2 bases, in that order; junction bases with no gene match: 9. The length of the CDR3 is 15 residues.